This TCR beta chain was observed in a study of blood T cell repertoires in COVID-19. Study context: Sources were T cells, B-cell-depleted T cells, or PBMCs; the material itself was cDNA or gDNA.

Germline values: CDR1 SNHLY, CDR2 FYNNEI. V trimming: 5 bases; J trimming: 5 bases; junction bases outside the gene matches: 14. This CDR3 is 17 amino acids long. Original methodology: Scientists estimated how many nucleated cells there were by amplifying reference gene primers. Generated by immunoSEQ multiplex PCR, the TCRdb table keeps only in-frame clones and is missing some. V and J calls and clone size are as listed in that table; D and trimming were resolved from the DNA. The table has 68,000 or so clones, 86% seen once. The clonotype comes from a man aged 50 to 60 with acute or convalescent COVID-19. The rearrangement uses TRBV2 and TRBJ2-5; TRBD2 aligns across 10 bases. Source material: peripheral blood. CDR3 in DNA: TGTGCCAGCAGTCTAAACCGACTAGCGGGCGGCGGGGAGACCCAGTACTTC. This sequence encodes CASSLNRLAGGGETQYF.